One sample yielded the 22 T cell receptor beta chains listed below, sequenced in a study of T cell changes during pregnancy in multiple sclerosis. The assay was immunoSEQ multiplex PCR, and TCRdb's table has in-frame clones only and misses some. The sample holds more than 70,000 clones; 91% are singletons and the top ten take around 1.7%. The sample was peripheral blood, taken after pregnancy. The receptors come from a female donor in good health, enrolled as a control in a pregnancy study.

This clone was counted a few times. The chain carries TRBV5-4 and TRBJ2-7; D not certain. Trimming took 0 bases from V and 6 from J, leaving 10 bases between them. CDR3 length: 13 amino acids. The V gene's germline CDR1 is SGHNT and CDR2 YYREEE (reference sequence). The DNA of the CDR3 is TGTGCCAGCAGCTTGGGGCCGAGGCGCGAGCAGTACTTC. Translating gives CASSLGPRREQYF.

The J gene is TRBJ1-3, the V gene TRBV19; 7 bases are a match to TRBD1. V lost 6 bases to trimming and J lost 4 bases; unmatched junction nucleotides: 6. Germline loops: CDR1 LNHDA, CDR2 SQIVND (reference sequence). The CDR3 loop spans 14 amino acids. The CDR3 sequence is CASSQRQGGNTIYF. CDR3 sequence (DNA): TGTGCCAGTAGCCAGAGACAGGGAGGAAACACCATATATTTT.

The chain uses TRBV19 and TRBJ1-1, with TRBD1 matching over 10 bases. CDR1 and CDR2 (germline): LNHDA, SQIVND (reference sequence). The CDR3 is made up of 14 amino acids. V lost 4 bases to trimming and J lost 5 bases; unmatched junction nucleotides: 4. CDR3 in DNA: TGTGCCAGTAGTACCCGGACAGGGGGAACTGAAGCTTTCTTT. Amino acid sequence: CASSTRTGGTEAFF.

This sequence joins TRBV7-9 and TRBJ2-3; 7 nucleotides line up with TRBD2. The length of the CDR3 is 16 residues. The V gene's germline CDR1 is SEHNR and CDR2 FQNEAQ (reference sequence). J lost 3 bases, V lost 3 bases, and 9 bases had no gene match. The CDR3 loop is CASSFWSSGGTDTQYF. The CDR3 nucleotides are TGTGCCAGCAGCTTTTGGTCGTCGGGGGGAACAGATACGCAGTATTTT.

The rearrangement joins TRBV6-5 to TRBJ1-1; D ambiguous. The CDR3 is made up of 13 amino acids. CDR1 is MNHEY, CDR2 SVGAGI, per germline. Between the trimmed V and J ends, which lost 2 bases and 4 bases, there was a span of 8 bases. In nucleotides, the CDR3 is TGTGCCAGCAGTTACGGAGGGTCCACTGAAGCTTTCTTT. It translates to CASSYGGSTEAFF.

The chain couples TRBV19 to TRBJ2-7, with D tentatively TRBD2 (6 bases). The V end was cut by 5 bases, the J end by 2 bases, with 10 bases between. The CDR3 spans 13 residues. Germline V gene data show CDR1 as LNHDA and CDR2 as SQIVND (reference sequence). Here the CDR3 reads CASSPLAAYEQYF. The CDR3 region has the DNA TGTGCCAGTAGTCCACTAGCAGCCTACGAGCAGTACTTC.

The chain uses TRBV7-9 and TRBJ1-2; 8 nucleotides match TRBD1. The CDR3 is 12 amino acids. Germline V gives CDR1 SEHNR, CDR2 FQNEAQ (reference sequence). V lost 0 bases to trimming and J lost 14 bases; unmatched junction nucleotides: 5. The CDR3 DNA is TGTGCCAGCAGCTTAGCCGGACAGGGTAGAACCTTC. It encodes CASSLAGQGRTF.

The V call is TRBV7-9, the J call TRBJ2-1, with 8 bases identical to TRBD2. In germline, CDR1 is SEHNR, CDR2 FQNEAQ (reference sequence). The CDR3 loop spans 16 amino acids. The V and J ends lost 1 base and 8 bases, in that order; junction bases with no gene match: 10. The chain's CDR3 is CASSLGPAGVPDEQFF. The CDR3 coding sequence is TGTGCCAGCAGCTTAGGTCCAGCGGGGGTGCCAGATGAGCAGTTCTTC.

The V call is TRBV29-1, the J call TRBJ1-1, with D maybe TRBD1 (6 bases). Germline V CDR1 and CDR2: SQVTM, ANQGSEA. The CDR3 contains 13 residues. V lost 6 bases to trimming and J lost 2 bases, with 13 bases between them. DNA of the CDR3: TGCAGCGTGGGGACAAGGACTAACACTGAAGCTTTCTTT. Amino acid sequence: CSVGTRTNTEAFF.

CDR3 sequence reads: CASSTGRRYYGYTF. In nucleotides, the CDR3 is TGTGCCAGCAGCACAGGTCGAAGGTACTATGGCTACACCTTC. J is TRBJ1-2 and V is TRBV9, with a tentative D call TRBD1 (5 bases). CDR1 and CDR2 (germline): SGDLS, YYNGEE. The CDR3 runs to 14 residues. V was cut by 4 bases and J by 3 bases, with 13 bases left in between.

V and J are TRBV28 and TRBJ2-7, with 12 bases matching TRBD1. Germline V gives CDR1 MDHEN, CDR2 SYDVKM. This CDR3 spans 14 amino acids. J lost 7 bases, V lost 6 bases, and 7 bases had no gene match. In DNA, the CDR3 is TGTGCCAGCAGGTCGGGACAGGGGGCTGGGGAGCAGTACTTC. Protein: CASRSGQGAGEQYF. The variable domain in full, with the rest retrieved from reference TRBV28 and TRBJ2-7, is DVKVTQSSRYLVKRTGEKVFLECVQDMDHENMFWYRQDPGLGLRLIYFSYDVKMKEKGDIPEGYSVSREKKERFSLILESASTNQTSMYLCASRSGQGAGEQYFGPGTRLTVT.

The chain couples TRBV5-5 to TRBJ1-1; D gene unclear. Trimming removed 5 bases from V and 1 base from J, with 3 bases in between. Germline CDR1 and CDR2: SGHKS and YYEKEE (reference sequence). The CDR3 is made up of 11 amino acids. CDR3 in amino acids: CASRQNTEAFF. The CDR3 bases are TGTGCCAGCAGACAGAACACTGAAGCTTTCTTT.

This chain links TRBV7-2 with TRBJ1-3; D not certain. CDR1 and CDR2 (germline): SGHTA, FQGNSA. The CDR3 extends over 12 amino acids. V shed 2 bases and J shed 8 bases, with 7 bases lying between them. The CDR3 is CASSLSRDTIYF. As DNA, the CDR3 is TGTGCCAGCAGCTTAAGTCGGGACACCATATATTTT.

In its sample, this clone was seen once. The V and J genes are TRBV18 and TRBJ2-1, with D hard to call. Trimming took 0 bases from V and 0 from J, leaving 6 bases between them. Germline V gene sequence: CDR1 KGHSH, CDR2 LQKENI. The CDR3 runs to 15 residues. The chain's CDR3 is CASSPPRPSYNEQFF. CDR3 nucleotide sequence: TGTGCCAGCTCACCACCGCGTCCCTCCTACAATGAGCAGTTCTTC.

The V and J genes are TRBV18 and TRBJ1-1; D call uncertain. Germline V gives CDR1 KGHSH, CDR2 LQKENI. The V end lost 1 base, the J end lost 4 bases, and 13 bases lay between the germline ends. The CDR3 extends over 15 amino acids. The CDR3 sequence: CASSPRAEGGTEAFF. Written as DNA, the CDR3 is TGTGCCAGCTCACCACGGGCAGAAGGAGGCACTGAAGCTTTCTTT.

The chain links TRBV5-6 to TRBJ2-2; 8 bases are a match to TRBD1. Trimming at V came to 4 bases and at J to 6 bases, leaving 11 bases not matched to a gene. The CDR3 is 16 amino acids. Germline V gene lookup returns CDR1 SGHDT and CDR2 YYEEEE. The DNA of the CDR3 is TGTGCCAGCAGCGTATTGAGCAGGGGGCTTTCCGGGGAGCTGTTTTTT. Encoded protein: CASSVLSRGLSGELFF.

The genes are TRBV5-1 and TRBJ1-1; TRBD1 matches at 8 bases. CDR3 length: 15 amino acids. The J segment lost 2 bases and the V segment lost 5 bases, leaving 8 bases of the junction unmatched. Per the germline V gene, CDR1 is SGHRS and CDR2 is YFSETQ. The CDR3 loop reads CASRQTGTGNTEAFF. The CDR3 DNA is TGCGCCAGCAGACAAACCGGGACAGGTAACACTGAAGCTTTCTTT.

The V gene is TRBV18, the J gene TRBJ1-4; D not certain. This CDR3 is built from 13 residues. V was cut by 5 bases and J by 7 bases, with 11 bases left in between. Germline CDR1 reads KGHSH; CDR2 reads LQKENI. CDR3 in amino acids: CASSSGMGEKLFF. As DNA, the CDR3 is TGTGCCAGCTCATCCGGGATGGGTGAAAAACTGTTTTTT.

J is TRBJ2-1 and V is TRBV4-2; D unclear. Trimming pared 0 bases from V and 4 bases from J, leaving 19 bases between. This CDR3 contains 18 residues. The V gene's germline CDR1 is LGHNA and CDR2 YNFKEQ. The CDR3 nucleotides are TGTGCCAGCAGCCAAGAAACCCATGGAAGCGAATGGTACAATGAGCAGTTCTTC. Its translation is CASSQETHGSEWYNEQFF.

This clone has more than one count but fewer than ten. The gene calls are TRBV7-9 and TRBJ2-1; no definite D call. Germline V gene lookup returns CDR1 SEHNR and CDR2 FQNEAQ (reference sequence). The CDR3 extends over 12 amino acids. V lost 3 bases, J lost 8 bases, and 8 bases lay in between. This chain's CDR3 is CASSFVSDEQFF. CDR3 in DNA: TGTGCCAGCAGCTTTGTTTCGGATGAGCAGTTCTTC. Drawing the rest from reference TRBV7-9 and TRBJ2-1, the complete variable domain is DTGVSQNPRHKITKRGQNVTFRCDPISEHNRLYWYRQTLGQGPEFLTYFQNEAQLEKSRLLSDRFSAERPKGSFSTLEIQRTEQGDSAMYLCASSFVSDEQFFGPGTRLTVL.

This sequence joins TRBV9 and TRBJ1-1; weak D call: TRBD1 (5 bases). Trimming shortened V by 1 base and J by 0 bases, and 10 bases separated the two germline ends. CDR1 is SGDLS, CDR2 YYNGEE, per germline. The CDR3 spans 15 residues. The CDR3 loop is CASSVTSGMNTEAFF. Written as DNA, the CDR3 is TGTGCCAGCAGCGTAACCTCAGGGATGAACACTGAAGCTTTCTTT.

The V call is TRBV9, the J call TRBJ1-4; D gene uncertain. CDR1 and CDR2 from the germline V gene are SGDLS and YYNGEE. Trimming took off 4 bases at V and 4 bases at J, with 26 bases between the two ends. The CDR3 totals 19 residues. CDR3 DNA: TGTGCCAGCAGCTTTTCGGTAGGAGCCTACCTTGGCGGTAATGAAAAACTGTTTTTT. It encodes CASSFSVGAYLGGNEKLFF.